The clone carrying this T cell receptor beta chain was seen once. Mismatch with germline at one junction end may stem from a read error. The data stem from a study of T cells in Graves' hyperthyroidism and ophthalmopathy. TCR beta CDR3 regions were amplified from RNA transcripts. The HTBI primer set was used in a first-round RT-PCR of the TCR CDR3. TCRdb re-called the multiplex PCR reads with MiXCR, one entry per CDR3 protein. This table holds some 600,000 distinct CDR3 sequences, about half found once. Sequencing input: peripheral blood or thyroid tissue (not recorded which). The receptor was derived from a woman between 18 and 29 years old with Graves' hyperthyroidism.

CDR3 sequence (DNA): TGTGCCTGCAGTGCTCAACCGACAGTAGATCAGCCCCAGCATTTT. It specifies CACSAQPTVDQPQHF. The chain couples TRBV25-1 to TRBJ1-5, with D maybe TRBD1 (5 bases). The germline gives CDR1 MGHDK, CDR2 SYGVNS. The CDR3 runs 15 residues.